This T cell receptor beta chain originates from a study of cytomegalovirus exposure and HLA in healthy donors (dated by TCRdb to 2016 to 2017). About the investigation overall: An earlier analysis of 587 of the donors reported 276 Gb of sequence data and 100 million to 140 million unique TCR beta sequences from 190 million or so T cells. An earlier analysis of 500 to 650 of the donors applied high-throughput TCR beta sequencing to assess whether each TCR beta V gene segment acted as functional or pseudogenic. About 300 gigabases of sequencing data and 75 million to 85 million unique TCR sequences made up an early release that covered around 640 HLA-typed donors. Among 350 to 400 genotyped donors of the cohort, an average of 235,054 unique TCR beta nucleotide sequences were sequenced per donor, about a sixth of them non-productive. The number of typed donors differed by locus: roughly 629-640 for A, B, C, DRB1 and DQB1; 522 for DQA1; 606 for DPA1; and about 470 for DPB1. A later analysis re-analyzed previously published TCR beta repertoires from roughly 630 donors and added high-resolution HLA genotyping to study TCR occurrence patterns. Roughly 5 DR-DQ haplotypes were handled as single units for association and clustering, since linkage in the cohort was strong. High-throughput TCR immunosequencing, statistical association of individual TCRs with disease status, and machine learning were combined to predict cytomegalovirus infection status. Class I and class II HLA loci were covered by the typing at four-digit resolution. Among the approximately 400 genotyped donors, around 81% belonged to the genetic ancestry cluster associated with self-reported Caucasian donors. The aim of the study was to test whether cataloging public T cell receptors could identify signatures of past pathogen exposure. Every repertoire in the discovery cohort had been generated on one and the same sequencing platform. A later genetic analysis took genome-wide SNP genotypes for about 55% of the roughly 670 donors and used that subset as a discovery cohort. Donor age, sex, ethnicity and CMV serostatus were compiled alongside the repertoire data. Rather than drawing on any new phenotypic data, the later analysis identified candidate immune exposures from TCR beta sequences and the way those sequences occurred across donors. In addition to the first cohort of 666 subjects, a separate validation cohort of 120 different subjects was used. The study profiled the T cell repertoires of fewer than 850 subjects by immunosequencing and related them to cytomegalovirus serostatus.

General findings and caveats noted by the study authors: The authors suggested that the approach could potentially be generalized to other disease states and immunological phenotypes. Roughly uniform sequencing depth across donors was assumed in presence/absence analyses, although this assumption may not hold. Most CMV-associated TCR beta chains appeared to be HLA-restricted in a later analysis, and the HLA associations seemed to be driven largely by CMV exposure. Linkage disequilibrium might explain the correlated functional status among segregating V segments, but an unknown experimental factor could not be excluded. A cluster of highly shared sequence variants was judged likely to be a technical artifact of the sequencing pipeline. Seventeen rarely observed V segments, including chromosome 9 orphons, were excluded from the earlier analysis of approximately 600 of the donors because counts were too low. Across donors, most TCR sequences were observed very rarely, whereas some public TCRs were present in many individuals. An earlier analysis of roughly 570 of the donors showed that most TCR beta V segments appeared in productive rearrangements either about 87% or about 30% of the time, which broadly matched IMGT annotations. According to a later analysis, parvovirus B19, influenza, CMV and Epstein-Barr virus appeared linked to several top co-occurrence clusters. The only immune exposure information available for the cohort was CMV serostatus. A later analysis found that HLA-associated TCR beta chains were more clonally expanded and had lower generation probabilities than equally common non-associated chains. This cohort had only TCR beta chains sequenced, and the lack of alpha or paired-chain data limited which features could be detected. A further reported finding was that TCR beta sequences accurately predicted the HLA-A and HLA-B alleles for most subjects in the first cohort. According to a later analysis, TCR association rates differed among HLA loci, with DRB1 alleles showing the most associated TCRs and HLA-C alleles showing the fewest. A total of 150 to 200 TCR beta chains were listed by the study as associated with cytomegalovirus. Assigning TCR associations to individual alleles was difficult when HLA alleles, especially DR and DQ, strongly co-occurred. In a later analysis, around 17,000 TCR beta sequences were associated with specific HLA alleles at a false discovery rate of 0.05. V-gene and J-gene trimming of TCR beta chains was associated with a missense DCLRE1C variant in a later genetic analysis, and the association was replicated in an independent cohort. Because HLA typing was unavailable for some donors at each locus, only the typed subset was used in association tests. Cytomegalovirus status was reported to be diagnosed by the classifier with high specificity and sensitivity in both the original and validation cohorts. In a later genetic analysis, fewer N-insertions in productive TCRs were reported among donors in an Asian-associated ancestry cluster than the approximately 710-donor mean. In vitro tests confirmed that a few of the cytomegalovirus-associated TCR beta chains recognize cytomegalovirus antigens. Some IMGT-functional V segments, including TRBV6-2 and TRBV6-3, could not be distinguished by the 87-base-pair reads and were therefore excluded.

Library preparation was by the immunoSEQ multiplex PCR assay. The multiplex PCR relied on a mix of 60 forward primers for TCR Vbeta segments and 13 reverse primers for TCR Jbeta segments. The CDR3 region of rearranged TCR beta genes was amplified from genomic DNA with a multiplex PCR assay. The amplified TCR beta libraries were sequenced on the Illumina HiSeq System as 87-base-pair reads. On the study's bioinformatics: A later analysis counted some 80 million unique TCR beta chains across the 670 or so repertoires, and around 9.9 million of these chains were shared by at least two donors. To remove PCR and sequencing errors, raw reads were error-corrected and collapsed into unique sequences using a nearest-neighbor algorithm that merged closely related sequences. V, D and J gene segments were assigned by aligning CDR3 sequences to IMGT reference sequences. For a sequence to be retained, a match of at least six nucleotides to both a V gene segment and a J gene segment was required. Rearrangements were called productive when the CDR3 lacked stop codons and stayed in frame with V and J; all others were non-productive. Following IMGT convention, CDR3 was defined as the stretch from the second conserved V-encoded cysteine to the conserved J-encoded phenylalanine. Sequences without an unambiguous match to a single V gene segment were excluded from the earlier analysis of almost 600 of the donors. An earlier analysis of several hundred of the donors called V segments functional above 56.7% productive rearrangements and segregating when the between-donor standard deviation exceeded 5%. A statistical classification framework was developed to diagnose cytomegalovirus status using the catalog of TCR beta chain sequences. In a later analysis, V and J genes were assigned by comparing TCR nucleotide sequences against IMGT/GENE-DB human TR gene sequences. The TCRdist pipeline was used in a later analysis to assign CDR3 sequences and most-parsimonious VDJ recombination scenarios. In a later analysis, every TCR beta chain was defined by the combination of its CDR3 amino acid sequence and its V-gene family, and reads without a unique V-gene family were dropped. To address suspected cross-contamination and a sequencing artifact, a later analysis removed approximately 600 highly shared, low-generation-probability nucleotide sequences. In a later analysis, a clonal expansion index for each public chain was calculated from normalized within-repertoire ranks of inferred template counts. Generation probabilities in a later analysis came from a VDJ recombination model fitted to out-of-frame rearrangements, and those results were checked against IGoR. In a later analysis, TCR-TCR, TCR-HLA and TCR-CMV co-occurrence was scored with hypergeometric tests, and a repertoire-size bias correction was applied to TCR pairs. In a later analysis, false discovery rates were estimated by permuting HLA or CMV assignments 20 times. In a later analysis, co-occurring TCRs were grouped with DBSCAN, and TCRdist sequence similarity was added when clustering was performed within HLA-allele-positive subsets. Co-occurrence clustering excluded repertoires with fewer than 30,000 or more than 120,000 public chains, plus five with anomalous nucleotide sharing. TCRdb re-hosts the immuneACCESS table, in-frame sequences only. Its copies lack some clones; in the studies checked, an unresolved V gene accounts for under half of them, and the cause for the rest is not known. V, J and clone size are taken as reported in that table, and D and trimming were inferred from the DNA itself. Within this sample are 140,000 to 150,000 clones, with almost 80% of them counted one time only. The top ten clonotypes cover about 1.8% of the sample.

Points on this clone: No antigen is known for it. Base qualities are not at hand, and no much larger clone is one base apart.

V is clipped by 3 bases and J by 4 bases, and the sequence between their germline boundaries is 6 bases long. Reading the germline V gene gives CDR1 SGHTA and CDR2 FQGNSA. The CDR3 runs 12 amino acids, cysteine and phenylalanine included. Of the read, only the CDR3 DNA is kept; its 36 bases are in frame from base 1. The cohort was made up of about 610 healthy bone marrow donors. Cohort members were all nominally healthy when sampled, although unrecorded immune exposures were likely present. The donor tested CMV seronegative and was one of the 352 seronegative cohort members. Each donor provided a peripheral blood sample, and peripheral blood mononuclear cells were used for TCR beta sequencing. Genomic DNA was extracted from the blood cell samples with the Qiagen DNeasy Blood Extraction Kit.

The chain joins TRBV7-2 to TRBJ1-1; the D gene is unclear. The sequence was obtained from a woman aged 25 to 39 in good health and CMV-seronegative. The source material was PBMCs. The nucleotide sequence reads TGTGCCAGCAGCTTTACTTCCACTGAAGCTTTCTTT. It encodes CASSFTSTEAFF.